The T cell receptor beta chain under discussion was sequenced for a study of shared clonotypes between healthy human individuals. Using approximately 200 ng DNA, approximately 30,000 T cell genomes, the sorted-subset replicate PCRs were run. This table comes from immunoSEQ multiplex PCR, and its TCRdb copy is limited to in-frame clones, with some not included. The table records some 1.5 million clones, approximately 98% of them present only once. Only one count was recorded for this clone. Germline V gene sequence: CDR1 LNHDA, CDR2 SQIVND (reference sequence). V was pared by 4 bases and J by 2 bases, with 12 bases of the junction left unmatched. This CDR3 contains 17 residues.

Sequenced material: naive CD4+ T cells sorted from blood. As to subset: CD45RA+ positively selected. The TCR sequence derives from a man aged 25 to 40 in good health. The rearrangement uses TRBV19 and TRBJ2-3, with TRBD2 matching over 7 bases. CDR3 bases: TGTGCCAGTAGTAGGGGGGGACCGCAAGCACCCACAGATACGCAGTATTTT. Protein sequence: CASSRGGPQAPTDTQYF.